These 14 T cell receptor beta chains originate from one sample sequenced in a study of T cells in Graves' hyperthyroidism and ophthalmopathy. Using RNA transcripts as the source, TCR beta CDR3 regions were amplified. The study used the HTBI primer set for a first-round RT-PCR of the TCR CDR3. TCRdb passed the multiplex PCR reads through MiXCR, listing each CDR3 protein once. Here the sample spans a few hundred thousand distinct CDR3 sequences, about 20% being singletons. Sequencing was done on a sample of blood. The receptors here all came from a man aged 25 to 40 with Graves' ophthalmopathy.

The rearrangement uses TRBV6-1 and TRBJ2-1, with 9 nucleotides matching TRBD1. The CDR3 loop spans 15 amino acids. Unmatched junction bases numbered 7, after V lost 6 bases and J lost 4 bases. CDR1 and CDR2 (germline): MNHNS, SASEGT. CDR3 loop: CASRVDRGGYNEQFF. The DNA of the CDR3 is TGTGCCAGCAGAGTGGACAGGGGAGGGTACAATGAGCAGTTCTTC.

A few counts support this clonotype. The genes are TRBV12-3 or TRBV12-4 and TRBJ2-1; 7 nucleotides match TRBD2. This CDR3 has 15 residues. Trimming at V came to 6 bases and at J to 6 bases, leaving 11 bases not matched to a gene. Written as DNA, the CDR3 is TGTGCCAGCAGCCGTCGGACTAGAAAGGGCAATGAGCAGTTCTTC. As protein: CASSRRTRKGNEQFF.

This clonotype has at least ten counts. The CDR3 spells CAWTSGRTDTQYF. CDR3 sequence (DNA): TGTGCCTGGACTAGCGGGAGGACAGATACGCAGTATTTT. The V and J genes are TRBV30 and TRBJ2-3, with 11 bases lining up with TRBD2. V dropped 4 bases and J dropped 3; count of bases not matched to a gene: 0. CDR1 and CDR2 from the germline V gene are GTSNPN and SVGIG (reference sequence). The CDR3 extends over 13 amino acids.

This clonotype has a handful of counts. The chain employs TRBV6-1 and TRBJ2-1, with 8 nucleotides matching TRBD1. V was clipped by 6 bases and J by 6 bases; unmatched bases: 7. CDR1 and CDR2 from the germline V gene are MNHNS and SASEGT. The CDR3 contains 14 residues. The CDR3 here is CASRPGQATNEQFF. The CDR3 nucleotides read TGTGCCAGCAGGCCGGGACAGGCTACCAATGAGCAGTTCTTC.

This clonotype was counted at least ten times. The chain employs TRBV29-1 and TRBJ2-3; no reliable D call. V gave up 7 bases and J gave up 3 bases, with 5 bases separating them. The CDR3 is 10 amino acids. Germline V gives CDR1 SQVTM, CDR2 ANQGSEA. DNA for the CDR3: TGCAGCGCAAGAACAGATACGCAGTATTTT. Translation: CSARTDTQYF.

The V gene is TRBV28, the J gene TRBJ1-2; TRBD1 matches 10 bases. The CDR3 loop spans 15 amino acids. V gave up 1 base and J gave up 8 bases; unmatched junction bases: 7. Per the germline V gene, CDR1 is MDHEN and CDR2 is SYDVKM. The CDR3 nucleotides are TGTGCCAGCAGTTTATATCGACAGGGGGCAAGGGGCTACACCTTC. The encoded protein is CASSLYRQGARGYTF.

CDR3 protein: CASSLESGGPGQPQHF. The CDR3 DNA reads as TGTGCCAGCAGCTTAGAATCGGGGGGCCCAGGGCAGCCCCAGCATTTT. This chain links TRBV7-6 with TRBJ1-5; tentative D call: TRBD1 (6 bases). Deletions cut 1 base from V and 7 bases from J, with 17 bases between. Germline V gene sequence: CDR1 SGHVS, CDR2 FNYEAQ. The CDR3 runs 16 residues.

The chain uses TRBV4-1 and TRBJ2-3; 12 bases fit TRBD2. The CDR3 runs to 19 residues. Germline lookup yields CDR1 MGHRA and CDR2 YSYEKL. V lost 1 base to trimming and J lost 0 bases; unmatched junction nucleotides: 8. CDR3 nucleotide sequence: TGCGCCAGCAGCCAAGGGACTAGCGGGATGTCGGCTAGCACAGATACGCAGTATTTT. This translates into CASSQGTSGMSASTDTQYF.

This clonotype was seen a few times. This sequence joins TRBV12-3 or TRBV12-4 and TRBJ2-7; D is unclear. With 6 bases removed from V and 2 bases from J, the gap between germline ends came to 17 bases. The CDR3 covers 15 residues. The CDR3 DNA follows: TGTGCCAGCAGCAAAGAGTGGACCTCCGCCTACGAGCAGTACTTC. Protein: CASSKEWTSAYEQYF.

This clonotype was recorded at least ten times. CDR3: CASRGGSSGNRETQYF. In DNA form, the CDR3 reads TGTGCCAGCAGGGGGGGATCTAGCGGGAACCGTGAGACCCAGTACTTC. The chain is built from TRBV2 and TRBJ2-5, with 9 bases identical to TRBD2. Trimming removed 6 bases from V and 5 bases from J; junction bases left unmatched: 13. The germline gives CDR1 SNHLY, CDR2 FYNNEI. CDR3 length: 16 residues.

As concerns this clonotype: A much larger clone differs by one base, so this may be a read error. The chain joins TRBV5-1 to TRBJ2-1; the D call may be TRBD1 or TRBD2 (5 bases each). From germline, CDR1 is SGHRS and CDR2 YFSETQ. The CDR3 contains 11 residues. This CDR3 reads CVSSFWGQQFF. The CDR3 bases are TGCGTCAGCAGCTTTTGGGGACAGCAGTTCTTC.

V and J are TRBV7-2 and TRBJ2-5; a possible D gene is TRBD1 (5 bases). There are 14 residues in the CDR3. Looked up from germline, CDR1 is SGHTA and CDR2 is FQGNSA. V lost 3 bases to trimming and J lost 3 bases, with 11 bases between them. CDR3 sequence reads: CASSLHKGKETQYF. CDR3 DNA: TGTGCCAGCAGCTTGCATAAGGGGAAAGAGACCCAGTACTTC.

This clonotype showed up just a few times. V and J are TRBV18 and TRBJ2-7; 7 bases map to TRBD1. Trimming removed 4 bases from V and 4 bases from J; junction bases left unmatched: 7. Looked up from germline, CDR1 is KGHSH and CDR2 is LQKENI. The CDR3 totals 14 residues. This CDR3 reads CASSLLTGPYEQYF. The CDR3 nucleotides read TGTGCCAGCTCACTCTTGACAGGGCCATACGAGCAGTACTTC.

J is TRBJ2-5 and V is TRBV15; D gene uncertain. Trimming stripped 4 bases from V and 3 bases from J, with 9 bases between. CDR1 and CDR2 (germline): LNHNV, YYDKDF (reference sequence). The CDR3 totals 13 residues. CDR3 nucleotides: TGTGCCACCAGCAAGACCGGTAAAGAGACCCAGTACTTC. This gives the protein CATSKTGKETQYF.